The T cell receptor beta chain described here comes from a study of cytomegalovirus exposure and HLA in healthy donors. Study-level findings and limits: The investigators catalogued some 160 TCR beta chains as cytomegalovirus-associated. As a later analysis showed, a missense DCLRE1C variant was linked to trimming of TCR beta V- and J-genes. When a later analysis was performed, an Asian-associated ancestry cluster reportedly had fewer N-insertions than the approximately 690-donor mean. Researchers reportedly found TCR beta sequences accurately predicted most subjects' HLA-A and HLA-B alleles.

The CDR3 loop spans 14 amino acids. Germline CDR1 is MNHNS and CDR2 is SASEGT. V shed 5 bases and J shed 2 bases, with 13 bases lying between them. This clone was detected only a few times. The antigen is unknown. Use of 60 Vbeta and 13 Jbeta primers characterized the PCR. Clones were sequenced by immunoSEQ multiplex PCR, and TCRdb holds only the in-frame ones, with some missing. The sample shows 120,000 to 150,000 clones, about 80% of them seen only once. The rearrangement joins TRBV6-1 to TRBJ2-7, with TRBD1 as a possible D gene (6 bases). The sequencing input was PBMCs. The receptor was derived from a young man in good health and CMV-seropositive. The CDR3 DNA is TGTGCCAGCAGTAACCTACAGGGAACCTACGAGCAGTACTTC. The encoded protein is CASSNLQGTYEQYF.